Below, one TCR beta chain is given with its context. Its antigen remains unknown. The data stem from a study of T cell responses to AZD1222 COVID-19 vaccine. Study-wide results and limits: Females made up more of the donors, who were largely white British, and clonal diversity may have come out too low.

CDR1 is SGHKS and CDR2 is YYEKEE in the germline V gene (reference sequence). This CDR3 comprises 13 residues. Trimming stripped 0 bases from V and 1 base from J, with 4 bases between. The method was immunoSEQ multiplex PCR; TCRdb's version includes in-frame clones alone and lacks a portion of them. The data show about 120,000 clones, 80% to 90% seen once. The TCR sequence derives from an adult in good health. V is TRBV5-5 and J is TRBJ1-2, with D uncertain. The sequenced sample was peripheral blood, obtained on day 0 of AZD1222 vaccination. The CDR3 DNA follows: TGTGCCAGCAGCTTGGGGCTTAACTATGGCTACACCTTC. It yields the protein CASSLGLNYGYTF. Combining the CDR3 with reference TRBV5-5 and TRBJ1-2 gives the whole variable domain DAGVTQSPTHLIKTRGQQVTLRCSPISGHKSVSWYQQVLGQGPQFIFQYYEKEERGRGNFPDRFSARQFPNYSSELNVNALLLGDSALYLCASSLGLNYGYTFGSGTRLTVV.